Below, 23 T cell receptor beta chains from the same sample are listed, as sequenced in a study of blood T cell repertoires in COVID-19. The assay was immunoSEQ multiplex PCR, and TCRdb's table has in-frame clones only and misses some. This sample carries approximately 180,000 clones, around 87% of them seen once, and the ten largest clones take nearly 2.5%. Sequences were obtained from peripheral blood. Receptor source: a man aged 40-55 years with active or convalescent COVID-19.

The chain is built from TRBV11-2 and TRBJ2-1, with TRBD2 matching 10 bases. This CDR3 comprises 19 residues. Trimming at V came to 7 bases and at J to 0 bases, leaving 15 bases not matched to a gene. Germline loops: CDR1 SGHAT, CDR2 FQNNGV. The CDR3 nucleotides read TGTGCCAGCACCACGGTTGGTAGCGGGGGGAAACTCTCCTACAATGAGCAGTTCTTC. Protein product: CASTTVGSGGKLSYNEQFF.

The chain links TRBV4-1 to TRBJ1-5, with 9 bases lining up with TRBD1. Germline values: CDR1 MGHRA, CDR2 YSYEKL. This CDR3 is built from 15 residues. V shed 2 bases and J 4 bases; nucleotides not matched to a gene: 3. CDR3 in amino acids: CASSQWGQGNQPQHF. The CDR3 bases are TGCGCCAGCAGCCAATGGGGACAGGGAAATCAGCCCCAGCATTTT.

V is TRBV9 and J is TRBJ1-6; D gene uncertain. Trimming removed 2 bases at V and 9 bases at J, with 12 bases between. Germline values: CDR1 SGDLS, CDR2 YYNGEE. The CDR3 length is 14 residues. The CDR3 bases are TGTGCCAGCAGCGTTACAGATGTCAGTTCACCCCTCCACTTT. This sequence encodes CASSVTDVSSPLHF.

The chain carries TRBV29-1 and TRBJ1-1, with 10 nucleotides matching TRBD1. CDR3 length equals 16 residues. From germline, CDR1 is SQVTM and CDR2 ANQGSEA. Losses at the gene ends were 3 bases for V and 5 bases for J; bases not matched to a gene: 12. CDR3 nucleotide sequence: TGCAGCGTTGAGGGTTGGGGACAGGGGTCTAGGACTGAAGCTTTCTTT. Its protein is CSVEGWGQGSRTEAFF.

The J gene is TRBJ1-4, the V gene TRBV6-5; TRBD1 matches 8 bases. V lost 4 bases and J lost 7; bases outside the gene matches: 11. Germline assignment: CDR1 MNHEY and CDR2 SVGAGI. The CDR3 is 16 residues long. CDR3 loop: CASSSDPGQAAEKLFF. The CDR3 nucleotides are TGTGCCAGCAGTTCAGATCCGGGACAGGCGGCTGAAAAACTGTTTTTT.

The rearrangement joins TRBV2 to TRBJ1-1, with 7 bases lining up with TRBD1. CDR1 and CDR2 (germline): SNHLY, FYNNEI. This CDR3 has 13 amino acids. The ends lost 7 bases at V and 3 bases at J; junction bases unmatched: 5. CDR3 bases: TGTGCCAGCAAGACAGGGTCGTACACTGAAGCTTTCTTT. This sequence encodes CASKTGSYTEAFF.

For this clone: This same CDR3 is encoded by further DNA sequences in the sample. This chain links TRBV28 with TRBJ1-6; 8 nucleotides line up with TRBD1. The germline CDR1 and CDR2 sequences are MDHEN and SYDVKM. The CDR3 runs to 13 residues. With 6 bases clipped from V and 7 bases from J, the junction kept 2 bases outside the gene matches. Here the CDR3 reads CASRGTGNSPLHF. The CDR3 DNA reads as TGTGCCAGCAGGGGGACAGGAAATTCACCCCTCCACTTT.

V is TRBV9 and J is TRBJ1-3; TRBD1 matches at 9 bases. CDR3 length: 15 amino acids. V was pared by 3 bases and J by 5 bases, with 6 bases of the junction left unmatched. Germline CDR1 is SGDLS and CDR2 is YYNGEE. CDR3 region: CASSAHRGPRNTIYF. Here the CDR3 DNA reads TGTGCCAGCAGCGCCCACAGGGGGCCAAGAAACACCATATATTTT.

The CDR3 reads CASSLNTGGDEKLFF. The CDR3 region has the DNA TGCGCCAGCAGCTTGAACACGGGGGGTGATGAAAAACTGTTTTTT. The V and J genes are TRBV5-1 and TRBJ1-4; D perhaps matches TRBD1 (5 bases). V was clipped by 1 base and J by 6 bases, with 13 bases between them. There are 15 residues in the CDR3. CDR1 and CDR2 (germline): SGHRS, YFSETQ.

The rearrangement links TRBV4-1 to TRBJ1-2, with D maybe TRBD1 (6 bases). Germline V lookup: CDR1 MGHRA, CDR2 YSYEKL. V was trimmed by 1 base and J by 4 bases, leaving 13 bases between them. This CDR3 contains 15 residues. DNA for the CDR3: TGCGCCAGCAGCCAAGTGGACAGTGGCTCCTATGGCTACACCTTC. Translation: CASSQVDSGSYGYTF.

This chain joins TRBV6-5 and TRBJ2-5; TRBD2 agrees at 8 bases. Germline assignment: CDR1 MNHEY and CDR2 SVGAGI. Trimming removed 3 bases from V and 2 bases from J; junction bases left unmatched: 5. This CDR3 contains 15 residues. The CDR3 loop reads CASSYRGGVQETQYF. The CDR3 nucleotides are TGTGCCAGCAGTTATCGGGGGGGGGTACAAGAGACCCAGTACTTC.

The chain couples TRBV30 to TRBJ1-4; TRBD1 aligns across 8 bases. Trimming removed 3 bases from V and 7 bases from J; junction bases left unmatched: 13. This CDR3 is built from 16 residues. Germline lookup yields CDR1 GTSNPN and CDR2 SVGIG (reference sequence). The CDR3 reads CAWRLKPQGAFEKLFF. The CDR3 coding sequence is TGTGCCTGGAGGCTAAAGCCGCAGGGGGCGTTTGAAAAACTGTTTTTT.

The chain employs TRBV3-1 (or the pseudogene TRBV3-2) and TRBJ1-1; possible D gene TRBD1, 6 bases. CDR3 length: 16 amino acids. The V and J ends lost 1 base and 2 bases respectively, with 14 bases between them. Per the germline V gene, CDR1 is LGHDT and CDR2 is YNNKEL (reference sequence). The CDR3 DNA is TGTGCCAGCAGCCAAGGAGGGGGATGGGGAAACACTGAAGCTTTCTTT. Protein: CASSQGGGWGNTEAFF.

The chain links TRBV18 to TRBJ1-3; 7 bases fit TRBD1. Germline CDR1 reads KGHSH; CDR2 reads LQKENI. The CDR3 sequence is 14 residues long. With 8 bases clipped from V and 0 bases from J, the junction kept 4 bases outside the gene matches. CDR3 loop: CASRQGSSGNTIYF. The CDR3 nucleotides read TGTGCCAGCCGACAGGGCTCCTCTGGAAACACCATATATTTT.

The genes are TRBV5-5 and TRBJ1-1; D might be TRBD1 (5 bases). CDR3 length equals 14 residues. The ends were cut back, 4 bases at V and 0 bases at J, with 10 bases in the middle. Germline assignment: CDR1 SGHKS and CDR2 YYEKEE (reference sequence). CDR3 coding DNA: TGTGCCAGCAGCCTCAGGGCTCTGAACACTGAAGCTTTCTTT. It codes for CASSLRALNTEAFF.

The genes are TRBV4-3 and TRBJ1-5, with unresolved D. V lost 0 bases and J lost 3, with 9 bases in between. Germline V gene lookup returns CDR1 LGHNA and CDR2 YSLEER. There are 15 residues in the CDR3. For the CDR3, the DNA is TGCGCCAGCAGCCAAGATTGGCAGAACAATCAGCCCCAGCATTTT. Encoded protein: CASSQDWQNNQPQHF.

This clone was recorded once. CDR3 sequence (DNA): TGTGCCAGCAGCTTAGACAGGGGCCAGTACGAGCAGTACTTC. Translation: CASSLDRGQYEQYF. J is TRBJ2-7 and V is TRBV7-9; 7 bases match TRBD1. This CDR3 is built from 14 residues. The germline gives CDR1 SEHNR, CDR2 FQNEAQ (reference sequence). V was clipped by 1 base and J by 4 bases; unmatched bases: 4. The full variable domain, with the rest looked up from reference TRBV7-9 and TRBJ2-7, is DTGVSQNPRHKITKRGQNVTFRCDPISEHNRLYWYRQTLGQGPEFLTYFQNEAQLEKSRLLSDRFSAERPKGSFSTLEIQRTEQGDSAMYLCASSLDRGQYEQYFGPGTRLTVT.

This chain joins TRBV9 and TRBJ1-2; 10 nucleotides match TRBD1. This CDR3 spans 15 amino acids. V gave up 3 bases and J gave up 7 bases; unmatched junction bases: 9. CDR1 is SGDLS and CDR2 is YYNGEE in the germline V gene. CDR3 loop: CASSAAGTGVRGYTF. CDR3 nucleotide sequence: TGTGCCAGCAGCGCCGCCGGGACAGGGGTACGTGGCTACACCTTC. The full variable domain, its missing parts supplied by reference TRBV9 and TRBJ1-2, is DSGVTQTPKHLITATGQRVTLRCSPRSGDLSVYWYQQSLDQGLQFLIQYYNGEERAKGNILERFSAQQFPDLHSELNLSSLELGDSALYFCASSAAGTGVRGYTFGSGTRLTVV.

The chain employs TRBV9 and TRBJ2-7; 11 bases are shared with TRBD2. Unmatched junction bases numbered 11, after V lost 3 bases and J lost 6 bases. The length of the CDR3 is 16 residues. Germline assignment: CDR1 SGDLS and CDR2 YYNGEE. The CDR3 bases are TGTGCCAGCAGCGCTCACAGACTAGCGGGGTTCCGCGAGCAGTACTTC. Its protein is CASSAHRLAGFREQYF.

In its sample, this clone was seen once. This chain links TRBV6-5 with TRBJ2-7, with TRBD1 matching 7 bases. CDR1 and CDR2 from the germline V gene are MNHEY and SVGAGI. The CDR3 sequence is 12 residues long. V lost 6 bases, J lost 6 bases, and 5 bases stayed unmatched. In DNA form, the CDR3 reads TGTGCCAGCAGCCAAACAGGGGCCGAGCAGTACTTC. It specifies CASSQTGAEQYF.

This chain links TRBV6-5 with TRBJ2-7, with a weak D call TRBD1 (6 bases). CDR3 length equals 16 residues. CDR1 and CDR2 from the germline V gene are MNHEY and SVGAGI. With 2 bases removed from V and 3 bases from J, the gap between germline ends came to 17 bases. DNA for the CDR3: TGTGCCAGCAGTTACCGCTCACAGGGTTCCCTCTACGAGCAGTACTTC. It yields the protein CASSYRSQGSLYEQYF.

Turning to this clone: Other DNA sequences from this sample encode an identical CDR3 as well. The chain has TRBV19 and TRBJ1-5, with 8 bases matching TRBD1. Germline assignment: CDR1 LNHDA and CDR2 SQIVND (reference sequence). The CDR3 runs to 15 residues. Losses at the gene ends were 6 bases for V and 4 bases for J; bases not matched to a gene: 8. CDR3 coding DNA: TGTGCCAGTAGCCCTGACAGGGGCCCGAATCAGCCCCAGCATTTT. As protein: CASSPDRGPNQPQHF.

The V gene is TRBV5-1, the J gene TRBJ2-5; 13 positions match TRBD2. CDR3 length: 16 amino acids. The ends lost 3 bases at V and 7 bases at J; junction bases unmatched: 9. The germline V gene has CDR1 SGHRS and CDR2 YFSETQ. The CDR3 DNA reads TGCGCCAGCAGCTGGGGGACTAGCGGGGCCCAGAGGACCCAGTACTTC. Its translation: CASSWGTSGAQRTQYF.